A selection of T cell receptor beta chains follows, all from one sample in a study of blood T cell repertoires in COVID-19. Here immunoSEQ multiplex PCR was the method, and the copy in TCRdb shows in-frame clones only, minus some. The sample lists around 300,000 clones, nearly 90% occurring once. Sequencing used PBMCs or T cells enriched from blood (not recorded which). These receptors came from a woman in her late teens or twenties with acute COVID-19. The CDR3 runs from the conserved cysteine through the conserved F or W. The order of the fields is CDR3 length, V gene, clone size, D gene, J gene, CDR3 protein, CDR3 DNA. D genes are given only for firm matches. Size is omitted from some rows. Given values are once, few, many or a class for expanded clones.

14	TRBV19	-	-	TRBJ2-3	CASSPDGSTDTQYF	TGTGCCAGTAGCCCAGATGGCAGCACAGATACGCAGTATTTT
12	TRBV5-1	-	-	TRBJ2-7	CASSSSSYEQYF	TGCGCCAGCAGCTCTAGCTCCTACGAGCAGTACTTC
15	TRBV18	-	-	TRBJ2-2	CASSPTGQGTGELFF	TGTGCCAGCTCACCCACGGGACAAGGCACCGGGGAGCTGTTTTTT
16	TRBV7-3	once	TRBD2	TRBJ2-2	CASSFPGGPVTGELFF	TGTGCCAGCAGCTTCCCGGGAGGGCCGGTCACCGGGGAGCTGTTTTTT
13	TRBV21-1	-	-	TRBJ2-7	CASSKRDRDEQYF	TGTGCCAGCAGCAAACGGGACAGGGACGAGCAGTACTTC
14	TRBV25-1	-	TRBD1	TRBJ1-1	CASSGGQGNTEAFF	TGTGCCAGCAGTGGGGGACAGGGAAACACTGAAGCTTTCTTT
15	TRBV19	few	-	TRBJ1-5	CAGRQTINSNQPQHF	TGTGCCGGAAGACAGACCATTAATAGCAATCAGCCCCAGCATTTT
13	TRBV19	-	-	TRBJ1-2	CASSIAGAYGYTF	TGTGCCAGTAGTATCGCAGGGGCCTATGGCTACACCTTC
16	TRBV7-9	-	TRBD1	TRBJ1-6	CASSFSDRANNSPLHF	TGTGCCAGCAGCTTTTCGGACAGGGCAAATAATTCACCCCTCCACTTT
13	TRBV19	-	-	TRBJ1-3	CASLPGSGNTIYF	TGTGCCAGCCTACCGGGCTCTGGAAACACCATATATTTT
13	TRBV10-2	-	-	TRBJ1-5	CASSESRIQPQHF	TGCGCCAGCAGTGAGTCGCGCATTCAGCCCCAGCATTTT
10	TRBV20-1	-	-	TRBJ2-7	CSARNDYQYF	TGCAGTGCTAGAAATGACTACCAGTACTTC
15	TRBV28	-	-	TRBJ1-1	CASSLTGTLHSKAFF	TGTGCCAGCAGTTTAACCGGGACACTTCACAGTAAAGCTTTCTTT
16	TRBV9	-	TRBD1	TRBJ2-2	CASSVGGQGTSEELFF	TGTGCCAGCAGCGTAGGGGGACAGGGGACTTCGGAGGAGCTGTTTTTT
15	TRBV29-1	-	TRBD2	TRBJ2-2	CSAQPGGEDTGELFF	TGCAGCGCCCAACCCGGGGGGGAGGACACCGGGGAGCTGTTTTTT
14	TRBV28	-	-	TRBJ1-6	CASSPTRYNSPLHF	TGTGCCAGCAGTCCGACACGTTATAATTCACCCCTCCACTTT
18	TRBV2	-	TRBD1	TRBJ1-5	CASSGDRGRFRSNQPQHF	TGTGCCAGCAGTGGGGACAGGGGGCGGTTTCGTAGCAATCAGCCCCAGCATTTT
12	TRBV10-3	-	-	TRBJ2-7	CATAAQGIEQYF	TGTGCCACCGCAGCCCAGGGAATCGAGCAGTACTTC
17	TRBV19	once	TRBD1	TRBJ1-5	CASSIAPSQGANQPQHF	TGTGCCAGTAGTATAGCCCCCTCCCAGGGGGCGAATCAGCCCCAGCATTTT
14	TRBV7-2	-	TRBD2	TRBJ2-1	CASSLGTSGNEQFF	TGTGCCAGCAGCTTAGGGACTAGCGGCAATGAGCAGTTCTTC
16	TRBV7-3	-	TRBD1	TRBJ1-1	CASSLSRTGRNTEAFF	TGTGCCAGCAGCTTATCCCGGACAGGCCGTAACACTGAAGCTTTCTTT
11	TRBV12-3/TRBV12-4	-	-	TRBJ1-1	CASSLPPEAFF	TGTGCCAGCAGTTTACCTCCTGAAGCTTTCTTT
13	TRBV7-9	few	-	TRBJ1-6	CASSLSGGTPLHF	TGTGCCAGCAGCTTATCGGGAGGGACACCCCTCCACTTT
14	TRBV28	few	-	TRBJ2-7	CASSRDTNPGEQYF	TGTGCCAGCTCCCGGGACACGAACCCGGGAGAGCAGTACTTC
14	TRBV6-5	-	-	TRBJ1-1	CASRLTGLNTEAFF	TGTGCCAGCAGGCTAACAGGGCTGAACACTGAAGCTTTCTTT
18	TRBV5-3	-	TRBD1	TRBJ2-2	CARSSQGADRGLTGELFF	TGTGCCAGAAGCAGCCAGGGGGCCGACAGGGGGCTCACCGGGGAGCTGTTTTTT
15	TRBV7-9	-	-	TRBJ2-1	CASSLAEGILNEQFF	TGTGCCAGCAGCTTAGCGGAGGGGATCCTAAATGAGCAGTTCTTC
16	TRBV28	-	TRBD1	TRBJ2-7	CASVGAQGAPRDEQYF	TGTGCCAGCGTCGGGGCACAGGGGGCTCCCAGGGACGAGCAGTACTTC
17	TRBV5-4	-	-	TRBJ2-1	CASSLTVARGVWNEQFF	TGTGCCAGCAGCTTGACGGTGGCCAGGGGGGTTTGGAATGAGCAGTTCTTC